Listed below are T cell receptor beta chains from one sample, sequenced in a study of blood T cell repertoires in COVID-19. Clones were sequenced by immunoSEQ multiplex PCR, and TCRdb holds only the in-frame ones, with some missing. The sample consists of approximately 270,000 clones, approximately 83% of them appearing once. Sequencing used PBMCs or T cells enriched from blood (not recorded which). These receptors were obtained from a woman between 45 and 60 years old who had recovered from COVID-19. Both conserved end residues are part of each CDR3. Clone size is shown for a subset of rows, as once, few, many or a class of expanded clone.

v_call	clone_size	j_call	cdr3_aa
TRBV7-9	once	TRBJ1-1	CASSRLTNTEAFF
TRBV12-3/TRBV12-4	-	TRBJ1-2	CASSLGATGYTF
TRBV6-2/TRBV6-3	-	TRBJ1-5	CASSYPSSNQPQHF
TRBV18	-	TRBJ1-1	CASSGAGQLNTEAFF
TRBV5-5	-	TRBJ1-6	CASSLEGQGTPPLHF
TRBV28	-	TRBJ2-5	CASSRGGGEGETQYF
TRBV10-2	-	TRBJ2-7	CASRDIEQYF
TRBV20-1	-	TRBJ1-1	CSASRSGLATEAFF
TRBV28	-	TRBJ1-2	CASSSHGTGGGYTF
TRBV12-3/TRBV12-4	-	TRBJ2-4	CASRPDSGIQYF
TRBV28	-	TRBJ2-1	CASGTGVNEQFF
TRBV19	-	TRBJ2-7	CASSLRDRAYEQYF
TRBV5-4	-	TRBJ2-1	CASSSIGDNEQFF
TRBV6-5	-	TRBJ2-7	CASSYSGTSQKYEQYF
TRBV27	-	TRBJ2-5	CASSFGGLAGDETQYF
TRBV27	-	TRBJ1-6	CASSPLQGDLWSPLHF
TRBV29-1	-	TRBJ1-1	CSVRQDMNTEAFF
TRBV10-3	-	TRBJ2-7	CATGTSGSYEQYF
TRBV6-5	once	TRBJ1-2	CASSLGTLGVYTF
TRBV19	-	TRBJ1-1	CAKGGPHRGRAFF
TRBV11-3	-	TRBJ2-3	CASGIQGAPDTQYF
TRBV5-4	-	TRBJ1-2	CASSLSGIYGYTF
TRBV7-8	-	TRBJ1-1	CASSLNTGVGSEAFF
TRBV9	-	TRBJ1-3	CASSVEEYSRRGSGNTIYF
TRBV30	-	TRBJ2-1	CAWSVRLADNEQFF
TRBV2	-	TRBJ2-7	CASSGSSYEQYF
TRBV3-1/TRBV3-2	-	TRBJ1-1	CASSQEDRGFSTEAFF
TRBV7-2	-	TRBJ2-7	CASSSDWRSYEQYF
TRBV19	few	TRBJ1-1	CASSRQGANTEAFF
TRBV7-8	-	TRBJ2-4	CASSPSRGTGTSGLAKNIQYF
TRBV27	-	TRBJ1-1	CASSLVPGQTEAFF
TRBV10-3	-	TRBJ2-6	CAIRPGAVSSGANVLTF
TRBV10-3	-	TRBJ2-5	CAISLLGGRETQYF